One TCR beta chain is described in this entry. This receptor's antigen is unknown. No base qualities exist here, and no much larger clone lies one base off it. This entry is derived from a study of Ad26.COV2.S vaccination and SARS-CoV-2 variants (dated by TCRdb to the early 2020s). Some background on the complete study: Vaccine-arm donors came from COV1001, a multicentre, randomized, double-blind, placebo-controlled phase I-IIa trial of Ad26.COV2.S in healthy adults. Ad26.COV2.S was given intramuscularly at 5x10^10 or 1x10^11 viral particles, as a single shot or as two shots 56 days apart. TCRbeta repertoire sequencing was used to assess the specificity and breadth of SARS-CoV-2-reactive T cell receptors after Ad26.COV2.S vaccination. A total of around 32 samples were included in the TCR-sequenced set, comprising some 20 Ad26.COV2.S vaccine recipients, 5 placebo recipients and 8 SARS-CoV-2 convalescent individuals. Participants in the trial were split at random into five groups of five each, receiving low-dose or high-dose Ad26.COV2.S once or twice, or else placebo on both occasions. Blinding of investigators to trial group allocation was maintained during experiments and outcome assessment. Results and caveats for the whole study, not just this receptor: The authors noted that total T cell responses may have been underestimated by the TCR breadth and depth analyses. After vaccination, spike-specific CD8+ and CD4+ T cell responses were reported to show substantial breadth. The study lacked the statistical power to compare responses across vaccine doses or regimens. Vaccine and placebo recipients had similar non-spike TCR breadth, a finding consistent with the vaccine containing only spike. Ad26.COV2.S recipients had higher spike-specific TCR breadth than placebo recipients (P = 0.0014).

The immunoSEQ Assay was used to sequence TCRbeta CDR3 regions. After extraction, genomic DNA underwent amplification by bias-controlled multiplex PCR, followed by high-throughput sequencing. The authors' analysis ran thus. To quantify the absolute abundance of every unique TCRbeta CDR3 region, sequences were collapsed and filtered. T cell fraction was estimated by normalizing TCRbeta template counts to usable DNA, which was measured by amplifying reference genes present in all nucleated cells. Repertoire TCRs were annotated as SARS-CoV-2-specific when V gene, CDR3 amino acid sequence and J gene were exactly matched to a known reactive TCR set. The reference SARS-CoV-2 TCR set was derived from MIRA and filtered for enrichment in COVID-19-positive ImmuneCODE repertoires, a step that removed public or cross-reactive TCRs. Using the MIRA antigens, annotated TCRs were further analysed by specific ORF or by position within an ORF. Breadth was defined as annotated unique rearrangements over total unique productive rearrangements; depth was the summed frequency of those rearrangements. Two-sided Wilcoxon rank-sum tests were applied when comparing TCR breadth between groups. TCRdb re-hosts the immuneACCESS table, in-frame sequences only. Its copies lack some clones; in the studies checked, an unresolved V gene accounts for under half of them, and the cause for the rest is not known. That table furnishes V, J and clone size, whereas the DNA furnished D and trimming. In all, the sample holds around 270,000 clones, and roughly nine tenths of those were seen once. 2.9% of the sample lies in the top ten.

This specimen's treatment or condition label, per the study, means: around 19 received Ad26.COV2.S at low or high dose, single or two shots; roughly five received placebo; per-sample allocation not given. For vaccine and placebo recipients, the sequenced repertoires came from samples collected on day 63 after the first injection. Between 29 July and 7 August 2020, Cohort 1b enrolled about two dozen adults aged 18-55 years at one site in Boston, USA. Ad26.COV2.S was a replication-incompetent adenovirus type 26 vector that expressed a prefusion-stabilized SARS-CoV-2 spike protein derived from the original Wuhan strain. There are 16 amino acids in the CDR3, from cysteine to phenylalanine inclusive. Only the CDR3 part of the read is kept: 48 bases, read in frame from the first base. From V the trimming removes 5 bases and from J it removes 5 bases, while the gene matches leave 8 bases of the junction unaccounted for. Per the germline V gene (reference sequence), LNHDA is the CDR1 and SQIVND is the CDR2.

The TCR comes from a person between 18 and 60 years old who received the Ad26.COV2.S COVID-19 vaccine or a placebo. Recombination connected TRBV19 to TRBJ2-1, with 11 bases aligning to TRBD1. This sample comprised peripheral blood, obtained in a trial of Ad26.COV2.S vaccine versus placebo. The nucleotide sequence is TGTGCCAGTAGTCCGGGGACAGGGGGTTTTAACAATGAGCAGTTCTTC. The resulting protein is CASSPGTGGFNNEQFF.